This TCR beta chain is drawn from a study of vaccination and CD4 T cells after COVID-19. Study at large: Investigators took post-vaccine samples a median about 65 days after dose two, within a range of 14 to 241.

Treatment meaning: roughly nine-day PBMC culture with coronavirus spike peptide pools or control peptides (ViraFEST assay). The dates of positive PCR tests extended from March through December 2020 and came before the US Alpha, Beta and Delta variants. About this clonotype: Its antigen remains unknown.

V trimming: 5 bases; J trimming: 2 bases; junction bases outside the gene matches: 8. This CDR3 contains 15 residues. Germline lookup yields CDR1 MNHEY and CDR2 SMNVEV (reference sequence). Oncomine TCR Beta short-read sequencing was applied to DNA from cultured CD4+ T cells. One entry per CDR3 protein, called by TCRdb with MiXCR from the PCR reads. The table lists some 10,000 distinct CDR3 sequences, approximately 75% of them singletons. Study-level points and caveats: There were relatively few convalescent patients studied, and there were no early post-infection timepoints.

This TCR was sampled from a human donor who had recovered from COVID-19. Sequenced: CD4+ T cells from blood, cultured in vitro. The rearrangement uses TRBV27 and TRBJ2-7; 8 bases are a match to TRBD1. CDR3 region: CASSEPGTGAYEQYF. DNA of the CDR3: TGTGCCAGCAGTGAACCCGGGACAGGAGCCTACGAGCAGTACTTC.